Below are 30 T cell receptor beta chains sequenced from a single sample in a study of shared clonotypes between healthy human individuals. The protocol was immunoSEQ multiplex PCR, while the TCRdb copy is restricted to in-frame clones and leaves out a portion. The table lists 1.5 million to 2.5 million clones, 85% to 95% of them singletons. CD45RO-negative CD8 cells positively selected for CCR7 made up the naive population, which excluded terminally differentiated effector memory CD45RA+ cells. Sequenced material: naive CD8+ T cells sorted from blood. The receptors derive from a man younger than 30 in good health.

The chain has TRBV27 and TRBJ1-5; D not certain. Trimming removed 6 bases at V and 2 bases at J, with 11 bases between. The CDR3 runs 14 residues. Germline lookup yields CDR1 MNHEY and CDR2 SMNVEV (reference sequence). CDR3 DNA: TGTGCCAGCAGGAATGGGGTCGGCAATCAGCCCCAGCATTTT. Amino acids: CASRNGVGNQPQHF.

The rearrangement uses TRBV29-1 and TRBJ2-7; possibly TRBD1 for D (6 bases). V lost 4 bases and J 5 bases, leaving 21 bases between the germline ends. The CDR3 spans 15 residues. Germline V gene lookup returns CDR1 SQVTM and CDR2 ANQGSEA. CDR3 region: CSVGGTITRGNEQYF. The CDR3 coding sequence is TGCAGCGTTGGGGGGACAATCACCCGTGGAAACGAGCAGTACTTC.

The chain recombines TRBV4-3 with TRBJ2-1; D might be TRBD1 (5 bases). V was cut by 0 bases and J by 8 bases, with 20 bases left in between. CDR1 LGHNA and CDR2 YSLEER come from the germline V gene. The CDR3 totals 17 residues. The CDR3 sequence: CASSQDTGSLGLDEQFF. CDR3 in DNA: TGCGCCAGCAGCCAAGATACTGGGTCACTGGGGCTCGATGAGCAGTTCTTC.

A note on this clone: Additional DNA sequences in this sample encode the identical CDR3. The rearrangement uses TRBV6-5 and TRBJ2-5; no reliable D call. The ends were cut back, 2 bases at V and 4 bases at J, with 5 bases in the middle. CDR1 is MNHEY and CDR2 is SVGAGI in the germline V gene. This CDR3 has 12 amino acids. CDR3: CASSYDRETQYF. In nucleotides, the CDR3 is TGTGCCAGCAGTTACGATAGAGAGACCCAGTACTTC.

The V and J genes are TRBV5-4 and TRBJ2-5, with no clear D. This CDR3 is built from 12 residues. Trimming took 0 bases from V and 5 from J, leaving 5 bases between them. CDR1 SGHNT and CDR2 YYREEE come from the germline V gene (reference sequence). CDR3 in DNA: TGTGCCAGCAGCTTGGGGACGGAGACCCAGTACTTC. Amino acids: CASSLGTETQYF. The variable domain in full, completed from reference TRBV5-4 and TRBJ2-5, reads ETGVTQSPTHLIKTRGQQVTLRCSSQSGHNTVSWYQQALGQGPQFIFQYYREEENGRGNFPPRFSGLQFPNYSSELNVNALELDDSALYLCASSLGTETQYFGPGTRLLVL.

In this sample, this clone turned up once. The chain has TRBV11-2 and TRBJ2-3, with 10 bases lining up with TRBD1. V lost 5 bases, J lost 6 bases, and 8 bases stayed unmatched. The CDR3 consists of 15 residues. Germline assignment: CDR1 SGHAT and CDR2 FQNNGV. The CDR3 protein is CASSHRTGGRDTQYF. The CDR3 DNA is TGTGCCAGCAGCCATCGGACAGGGGGGCGGGATACGCAGTATTTT. The complete variable domain, with remaining parts taken from reference TRBV11-2 and TRBJ2-3, reads EAGVAQSPRYKIIEKRQSVAFWCNPISGHATLYWYQQILGQGPKLLIQFQNNGVVDDSQLPKDRFSAERLKGVDSTLKIQPAKLEDSAVYLCASSHRTGGRDTQYFGPGTRLTVL.

This chain connects TRBV18 to TRBJ1-2; no clear D gene. The CDR3 is 15 amino acids. The germline V gene encodes CDR1 KGHSH and CDR2 LQKENI. V dropped 0 bases and J dropped 3 bases, with 11 bases sitting between them. The CDR3 sequence is CASSPPFGVDYGYTF. CDR3 nucleotide sequence: TGTGCCAGCTCACCACCGTTCGGGGTCGACTATGGCTACACCTTC.

The V and J genes are TRBV4-3 and TRBJ2-5; 12 nucleotides line up with TRBD2. The V gene's germline CDR1 is LGHNA and CDR2 YSLEER. V was pared by 4 bases and J by 4 bases, with 4 bases of the junction left unmatched. The CDR3 consists of 15 residues. The CDR3 spells CASSLSSGRGETQYF. In DNA form, the CDR3 reads TGCGCCAGCAGCCTATCTAGCGGGAGGGGAGAGACCCAGTACTTC.

The count of this clone is one. The V gene is TRBV9, the J gene TRBJ1-2; D is ambiguous. CDR3 size: 18 residues. Germline V gives CDR1 SGDLS, CDR2 YYNGEE. V lost 1 base to trimming and J lost 4 bases, with 23 bases between them. The CDR3 loop is CASSVTGSPGLMSYGYTF. The CDR3 DNA reads as TGTGCCAGCAGCGTAACCGGCAGCCCTGGCCTTATGAGCTATGGCTACACCTTC.

The rearrangement links TRBV28 to TRBJ2-1; 7 nucleotides match TRBD2. Germline V gene sequence: CDR1 MDHEN, CDR2 SYDVKM. This CDR3 contains 15 residues. The V gene end was trimmed by 4 bases and the J gene end by 8 bases; junction bases not matched to a gene: 11. The CDR3 coding sequence is TGTGCCAGCAGTTCGAGACTAGCTAGAAAGGATGAGCAGTTCTTC. Amino acids: CASSSRLARKDEQFF.

The V call is TRBV7-2, the J call TRBJ1-2; the D gene is possibly TRBD1 (6 bases). V gave up 1 base and J gave up 6 bases, with 21 bases separating them. Germline CDR1 SGHTA, CDR2 FQGNSA. CDR3 size: 17 residues. The CDR3: CASSLGVMGAGAHGYTF. CDR3 nucleotides: TGTGCCAGCAGCTTAGGGGTGATGGGTGCAGGGGCGCATGGCTACACCTTC.

A single count supports this clone. The gene calls are TRBV7-6 and TRBJ2-2; TRBD2 matches at 7 bases. Germline CDR1 and CDR2: SGHVS and FNYEAQ. J was trimmed by 7 bases and V by 1 base; bases with no gene match: 6. CDR3 size: 15 residues. CDR3 in amino acids: CASSLGRGVDGELFF. CDR3 nucleotide sequence: TGTGCCAGCAGCTTAGGACGGGGGGTTGACGGGGAGCTGTTTTTT. Supplemented by reference TRBV7-6 and TRBJ2-2, the full variable domain reads GAGVSQSPRYKVTKRGQDVALRCDPISGHVSLYWYRQALGQGPEFLTYFNYEAQQDKSGLPNDRFSAERPEGSISTLTIQRTEQRDSAMYRCASSLGRGVDGELFFGEGSRLTVL.

The V and J genes are TRBV4-1 and TRBJ1-1; no clear D. This CDR3 has 14 amino acids. Deletions cut 1 base from V and 7 bases from J, with 13 bases between. Germline assignment: CDR1 MGHRA and CDR2 YSYEKL. CDR3 sequence (DNA): TGCGCCAGCAGCCAAGTGGGAGGGAGACATGAAGCTTTCTTT. Translating gives CASSQVGGRHEAFF.

The rearrangement joins TRBV9 to TRBJ2-2, with 8 positions matching TRBD2. Trimming removed 0 bases from V and 11 bases from J; junction bases left unmatched: 9. Germline CDR1 and CDR2: SGDLS and YYNGEE. The CDR3 loop spans 15 amino acids. This CDR3 reads CASSVAVGGESELFF. The CDR3 nucleotides are TGTGCCAGCAGCGTAGCTGTCGGGGGGGAAAGTGAGCTGTTTTTT.

The gene calls are TRBV19 and TRBJ1-1, with 9 nucleotides matching TRBD1. The trim removed 5 bases at V and 3 bases at J, leaving 4 bases unmatched. Germline CDR1 reads LNHDA; CDR2 reads SQIVND (reference sequence). There are 14 residues in the CDR3. The CDR3 DNA sequence: TGTGCCAGTAGTCAAGGGACAGGGTACACTGAAGCTTTCTTT. Translation gives CASSQGTGYTEAFF.

The V gene is TRBV4-1, the J gene TRBJ1-3; D gene ambiguous. CDR1 MGHRA and CDR2 YSYEKL come from the germline V gene. CDR3 length: 14 residues. Trimming stripped 0 bases from V and 6 bases from J, with 9 bases between. CDR3 nucleotide sequence: TGCGCCAGCAGCCAAGAAGTATTCGAAAACACCATATATTTT. Translating gives CASSQEVFENTIYF.

The gene calls are TRBV4-1 and TRBJ1-1; no clear D. Germline V gene data show CDR1 as MGHRA and CDR2 as YSYEKL. V lost 0 bases and J lost 5, with 7 bases in between. This CDR3 region has 13 residues. The CDR3 DNA is TGCGCCAGCAGCCAAGATCGGTGGACTGAAGCTTTCTTT. The encoded protein is CASSQDRWTEAFF.

The chain links TRBV7-6 to TRBJ2-3; the D is unclear. The CDR3 has 13 residues. Trimming stripped 1 base from V and 6 bases from J, with 8 bases between. CDR1 is SGHVS, CDR2 FNYEAQ, per germline. CDR3 in DNA: TGTGCCAGCAGCTTAGATGTTGGGGATACGCAGTATTTT. Translated: CASSLDVGDTQYF.

J is TRBJ2-7 and V is TRBV9; D perhaps matches TRBD2 (6 bases). The V gene's germline CDR1 is SGDLS and CDR2 YYNGEE. CDR3 size: 13 residues. V was cut by 4 bases and J by 3 bases, with 11 bases left in between. CDR3 residues: CASSPGGFYEQYF. The CDR3 DNA sequence: TGTGCCAGCAGCCCCGGGGGATTCTACGAGCAGTACTTC.

V gene TRBV7-9 combines with J gene TRBJ2-7; D is unclear. Germline V gene sequence: CDR1 SEHNR, CDR2 FQNEAQ (reference sequence). V was pared by 5 bases and J by 2 bases, with 10 bases between. The CDR3 covers 13 residues. The CDR3 here is CASSPLNTYEQYF. The CDR3 DNA reads as TGTGCCAGCAGCCCCCTGAACACCTACGAGCAGTACTTC.

The chain combines TRBV19 with TRBJ2-7, with D unclear. CDR1 and CDR2 (germline): LNHDA, SQIVND (reference sequence). V lost 3 bases and J 0 bases, leaving 12 bases between the germline ends. The CDR3 loop spans 15 amino acids. CDR3 in DNA: TGTGCCAGTAGTATCGCCGTGGGAAGCTCCTACGAGCAGTACTTC. It specifies CASSIAVGSSYEQYF.

The genes are TRBV7-9 and TRBJ1-4, with D unclear. CDR1 and CDR2 (germline): SEHNR, FQNEAQ (reference sequence). This CDR3 spans 13 amino acids. Trimming cost V 7 bases and J 8 bases, with 14 bases left between them. CDR3 loop: CASTLGGNEKLFF. CDR3 nucleotides: TGTGCCAGCACCCTGGGAGGGAACGAAAAACTGTTTTTT.

This chain connects TRBV29-1 to TRBJ1-1, with 9 bases matching TRBD1. Germline trimming cut 4 bases from V and 0 bases from J; bases unmatched to any gene: 6. Per the germline V gene, CDR1 is SQVTM and CDR2 is ANQGSEA. CDR3 length: 15 residues. The CDR3 nucleotides read TGCAGCGTTGTGGGGACAGGGAACATGAACACTGAAGCTTTCTTT. It is translated as CSVVGTGNMNTEAFF.

The V call is TRBV27, the J call TRBJ1-1; D perhaps matches TRBD1 (6 bases). Germline V gene lookup returns CDR1 MNHEY and CDR2 SMNVEV (reference sequence). The CDR3 consists of 14 residues. V shed 3 bases and J shed 5 bases, with 13 bases lying between them. This CDR3 is CASSFIQGATEAFF. CDR3 in DNA: TGTGCCAGCAGTTTCATACAGGGAGCAACTGAAGCTTTCTTT.

The chain employs TRBV27 and TRBJ2-5; no clear D gene. Germline CDR1 reads MNHEY; CDR2 reads SMNVEV (reference sequence). The CDR3 extends over 12 amino acids. Trimming pared 7 bases from V and 2 bases from J, leaving 8 bases between. CDR3 sequence reads: CASKGQQETQYF. CDR3 bases: TGTGCCAGCAAAGGCCAACAAGAGACCCAGTACTTC.

V is TRBV14 and J is TRBJ1-2; D gene uncertain. Trimming took off 0 bases at V and 2 bases at J, with 13 bases between the two ends. This CDR3 has 16 amino acids. Germline CDR1 is SGHDN and CDR2 is FVKESK. CDR3 nucleotides: TGTGCCAGCAGCCAAGAGTCGAGGGAGACCAACTATGGCTACACCTTC. Translated, it gives CASSQESRETNYGYTF.

This sequence joins TRBV13 and TRBJ2-1; 11 bases agree with TRBD2. The CDR3 is 17 residues long. V dropped 5 bases and J dropped 8; count of bases not matched to a gene: 14. In germline, CDR1 is PRHDT, CDR2 FYEKMQ (reference sequence). The CDR3 region is CASSPGTSGSVGDEQFF. As DNA, the CDR3 is TGTGCCAGCAGCCCGGGCACTAGCGGGAGTGTTGGGGATGAGCAGTTCTTC.

The gene calls are TRBV11-2 and TRBJ1-1, with a weak D call TRBD1 (5 bases). The V end was cut by 6 bases, the J end by 5 bases, with 19 bases between. Per the germline V gene, CDR1 is SGHAT and CDR2 is FQNNGV. The CDR3 contains 15 residues. Written as DNA, the CDR3 is TGTGCCAGCAGGTCCGAGGGGTTCGGTTGGACTGAAGCTTTCTTT. This gives the protein CASRSEGFGWTEAFF.

This chain uses TRBV7-2 with TRBJ2-2; D is undetermined. There are 16 residues in the CDR3. With 5 bases removed from V and 1 base from J, the gap between germline ends came to 14 bases. Germline CDR1 reads SGHTA; CDR2 reads FQGNSA. For the CDR3, the DNA is TGTGCCAGCAGCCCGGAGAGGCTCTTGAACACCGGGGAGCTGTTTTTT. Amino acid sequence: CASSPERLLNTGELFF.

The CDR3 spells CASSQDPRDSSYGNQPQHF. As DNA, the CDR3 is TGTGCCAGCAGCCAAGATCCCCGGGACAGTAGTTATGGCAATCAGCCCCAGCATTTT. The genes are TRBV4-2 and TRBJ1-5; 7 nucleotides align to TRBD1. The CDR3 is made up of 19 amino acids. The V gene's germline CDR1 is LGHNA and CDR2 YNFKEQ. V shed 0 bases and J 2 bases; nucleotides not matched to a gene: 13.